These 4 T cell receptor beta chains came from one sample sequenced in a study of T cells in tuberculosis. Thawed, overnight-rested PBMC were stained with GMM-loaded CD1B tetramer, viability dye and anti-CD3, then sorted. The lipid loaded on the CD1B tetramers was C32 glucose monomycolate from Rhodococcus equi. Method: immunoSEQ multiplex PCR; TCRdb's copy keeps in-frame clones and lacks some. Of 54,000 or so clones in the sample, about 76% were seen once. Sequenced material: CD1b-GMM tetramer-negative cells sorted from PBMCs. The receptor source for this set is an adult woman with latent tuberculosis.

This chain connects TRBV7-2 to TRBJ2-1; TRBD2 matches at 12 bases. Unmatched junction bases numbered 8, after V lost 2 bases and J lost 6 bases. The V gene's germline CDR1 is SGHTA and CDR2 FQGNSA. This CDR3 region has 17 residues. The CDR3 nucleotides read TGTGCCAGCAGCTTAAGGGTGACTAGCGGGAGTACCAATGAGCAGTTCTTC. It translates to CASSLRVTSGSTNEQFF.

In this sample, this clone turned up once. J is TRBJ2-2 and V is TRBV5-1; 7 bases are a match to TRBD1. The germline CDR1 and CDR2 sequences are SGHRS and YFSETQ. J gave up 1 base and V 2 bases, and 8 bases lay outside the gene matches. This CDR3 spans 17 amino acids. For the CDR3, the DNA is TGCGCCAGCAGCTTAGTCCCGACAGGGCGGAACACCGGGGAGCTGTTTTTT. It codes for CASSLVPTGRNTGELFF. Full variable domain (missing parts from reference TRBV5-1 and TRBJ2-2): KAGVTQTPRYLIKTRGQQVTLSCSPISGHRSVSWYQQTPGQGLQFLFEYFSETQRNKGNFPGRFSGRQFSNSRSEMNVSTLELGDSALYLCASSLVPTGRNTGELFFGEGSRLTVL.

The chain is built from TRBV18 and TRBJ2-1; TRBD2 agrees at 11 bases. V lost 3 bases to trimming and J lost 8 bases; unmatched junction nucleotides: 0. Per the germline V gene, CDR1 is KGHSH and CDR2 is LQKENI. This CDR3 spans 13 amino acids. Written as DNA, the CDR3 is TGTGCCAGCTCACCGGGACTAGCGGATGAGCAGTTCTTC. This codes for CASSPGLADEQFF.

The chain recombines TRBV6-5 with TRBJ1-1; D gene uncertain. Germline values: CDR1 MNHEY, CDR2 SVGAGI. This CDR3 spans 14 amino acids. V was shortened by 0 bases and J by 1 base, with 6 bases between the two germline ends. The CDR3 coding sequence is TGTGCCAGCAGTTACTCGTGGCAGAACACTGAAGCTTTCTTT. It is translated as CASSYSWQNTEAFF.